What follows are 4 T cell receptor beta chains derived from one specimen sequenced in a study of blood T cell repertoires in COVID-19. This table comes from immunoSEQ multiplex PCR, and its TCRdb copy is limited to in-frame clones, with some not included. This sample has tens of thousands of clones, with about nine tenths found just once. Material for sequencing was peripheral blood. The receptors were gathered from a man between 65 and 85 years old with acute or convalescent COVID-19.

This clone has a single count. V usage is TRBV5-1 and J usage is TRBJ1-1; the match to TRBD1 covers 8 bases. The trim removed 2 bases at V and 6 bases at J, leaving 9 bases unmatched. CDR1 SGHRS and CDR2 YFSETQ come from the germline V gene. The CDR3 is 15 residues long. The CDR3 loop reads CASSFEGPGGSEAFF. In nucleotides, the CDR3 is TGCGCCAGCAGCTTTGAGGGGCCAGGGGGCTCTGAAGCTTTCTTT.

This clone came up once. V gene TRBV10-2 combines with J gene TRBJ2-1; TRBD2 matches 7 bases. V gave up 3 bases and J gave up 4 bases; unmatched junction bases: 9. The length of the CDR3 is 16 residues. Germline V gene data show CDR1 as WSHSY and CDR2 as SAAADI. The CDR3 loop is CASSEGSGAIYNEQFF. The CDR3, as DNA: TGCGCCAGCAGTGAAGGCAGCGGGGCCATATACAATGAGCAGTTCTTC.

This chain connects TRBV9 to TRBJ2-5; D not certain. Trimming stripped 0 bases from V and 5 bases from J, with 8 bases between. CDR3 size: 13 residues. The V gene's germline CDR1 is SGDLS and CDR2 YYNGEE. In DNA form, the CDR3 reads TGTGCCAGCAGCGTAGGGGTGGAGGAGACCCAGTACTTC. Translating gives CASSVGVEETQYF.

This chain joins TRBV28 and TRBJ2-5, with 10 bases aligning to TRBD2. With V trimmed by 5 bases and J by 5 bases, 11 bases remained unmatched. The length of the CDR3 is 16 residues. Germline CDR1 is MDHEN and CDR2 is SYDVKM. CDR3 protein: CASSPRLAGNLETQYF. The CDR3 bases are TGTGCCAGCAGTCCCCGACTAGCGGGCAACCTCGAGACCCAGTACTTC.